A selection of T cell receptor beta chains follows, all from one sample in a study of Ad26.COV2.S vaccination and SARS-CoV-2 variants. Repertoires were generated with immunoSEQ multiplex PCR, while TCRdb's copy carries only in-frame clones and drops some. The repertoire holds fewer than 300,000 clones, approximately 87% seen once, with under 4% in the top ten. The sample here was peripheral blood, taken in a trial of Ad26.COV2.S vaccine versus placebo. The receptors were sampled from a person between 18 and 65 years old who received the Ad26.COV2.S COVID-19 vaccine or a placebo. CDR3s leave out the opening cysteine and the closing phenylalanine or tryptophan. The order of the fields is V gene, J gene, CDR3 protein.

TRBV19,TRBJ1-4,ASRRKGYLWDEKLF
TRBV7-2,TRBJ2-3,ASSLGAGRGDTQY
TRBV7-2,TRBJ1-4,ASSTGFANEKLF
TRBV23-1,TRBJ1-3,ASPTGGSGNTIY
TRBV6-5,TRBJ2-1,ASSYSGLAEQF
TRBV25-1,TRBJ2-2,ASSERKNTGELF
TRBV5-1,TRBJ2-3,ASSLALAGGGDTQY
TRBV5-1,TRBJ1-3,ASSLDNSGNTIY
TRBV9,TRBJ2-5,ASSPSGLIQETQY
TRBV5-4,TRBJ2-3,ASSWGTSGPHTDTQY
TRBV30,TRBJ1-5,ACSNRGKGNQPQH
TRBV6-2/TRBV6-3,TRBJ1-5,ASSYSGGPSNQPQH
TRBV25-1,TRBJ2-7,ASTNTGKGYEQY
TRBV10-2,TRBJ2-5,ASSVAGGETQY
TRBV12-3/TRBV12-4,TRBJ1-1,ASSLQGIEAF
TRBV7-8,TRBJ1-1,ASSLAQGTVNTEAF
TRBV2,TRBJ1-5,ASRGGTYSNQPQH
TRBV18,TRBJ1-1,ASSPGDTSTGTEAF
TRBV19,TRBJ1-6,ASRLTGGNSPLH
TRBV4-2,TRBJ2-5,ASSQDRLSWETQY
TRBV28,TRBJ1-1,ASIRDSMNTEAF
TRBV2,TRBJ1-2,ASEKPGQGVDGYT
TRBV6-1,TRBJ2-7,ASSERGTGSYEQY
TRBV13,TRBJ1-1,ASSSGGNTEAF
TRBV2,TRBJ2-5,ASSERTAPGETQY
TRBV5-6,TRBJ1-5,ASSLYGAYSNQPQH
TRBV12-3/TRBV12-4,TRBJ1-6,ASSPGSSPLH
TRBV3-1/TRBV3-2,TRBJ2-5,ASSRRDSLQETQY
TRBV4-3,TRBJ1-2,ASSQDFDYGYT
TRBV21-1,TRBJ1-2,ASSRNGYT
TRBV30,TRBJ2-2,AWVPPGGRTGELF
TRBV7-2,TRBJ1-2,ASSLAGTAANYGYT
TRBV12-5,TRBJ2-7,ASGFSYEQY
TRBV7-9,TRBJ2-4,ASSYTRDIQY
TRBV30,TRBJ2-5,AWSVGGSQETQY
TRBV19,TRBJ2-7,ASSTEGEGEQY
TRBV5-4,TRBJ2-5,ASSIRTTSGAQETQY
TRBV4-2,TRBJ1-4,ASSQDVPGMTELNEKLF
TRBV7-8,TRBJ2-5,ASSLVWGGETQY
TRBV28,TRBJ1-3,ASSLTQGAFSGNTIY
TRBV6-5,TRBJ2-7,ASSSSSYEQY
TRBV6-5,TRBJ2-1,ASSYSMVGGNEQF
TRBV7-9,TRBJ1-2,ASSLGPGPGYGYT
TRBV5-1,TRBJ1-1,ASSYGRAGTEAF
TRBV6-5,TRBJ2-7,ASSYMAISYEQY
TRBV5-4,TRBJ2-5,ASSLSRGRETQY
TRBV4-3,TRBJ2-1,ASSLRRGGPHEQF
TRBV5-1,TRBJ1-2,ASSLAPETNYGYT
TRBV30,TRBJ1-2,AWTLETGRGYT
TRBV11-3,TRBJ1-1,ASSLDYRGLTEAF
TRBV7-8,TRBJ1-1,ASSYGQGGTGTEAF
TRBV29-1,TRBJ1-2,SVEIDRPVYGYT
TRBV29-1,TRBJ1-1,SANPTGMGTTEAF
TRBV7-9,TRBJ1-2,ASSLGGQDGYT
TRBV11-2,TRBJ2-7,ASSGVQGSYEQY
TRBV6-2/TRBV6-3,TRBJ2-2,ASSYRLAGGLNGELF
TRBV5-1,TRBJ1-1,ASTLDSNTEAF
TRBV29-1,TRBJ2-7,SVDFGSSYEQY
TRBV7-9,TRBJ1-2,AGGHDYGYT